What follows are 32 T cell receptor beta chains derived from one specimen sequenced in a study of blood T cells in healthy people across ages. Primers used in a second PCR of roughly 6 to 11 cycles were a sample-barcoded 5' primer and a J-beta primer mix. TCRdb recomputed calls from the 5' RACE reads with MiXCR, one row per CDR3 protein. The sample lists 1 million to 1.2 million distinct CDR3 sequences; less than 45% were seen once. Sequencing used blood. The receptors derive from a man younger than 35 in good health.

The chain recombines TRBV5-1 with TRBJ2-3; D ambiguous. The CDR3 loop spans 15 amino acids. V was clipped by 3 bases and J by 1 base, with 12 bases between them. The V gene's germline CDR1 is SGHRS and CDR2 YFSETQ. This chain's CDR3 is CASSSAWAGTDTQYF. CDR3 in DNA: TGCGCCAGCAGCTCCGCATGGGCGGGCACAGATACGCAGTATTTT.

This clonotype appeared a few times. The genes are TRBV7-9 and TRBJ1-6; 7 bases map to TRBD1. The CDR3 length is 15 residues. Germline V gene data show CDR1 as SEHNR and CDR2 as FQNEAQ (reference sequence). Losses at the gene ends were 1 base for V and 10 bases for J; bases not matched to a gene: 7. This chain's CDR3 is CASSLEGTVISPLHF. The CDR3, as DNA: TGTGCCAGCAGCTTAGAGGGGACAGTGATCTCACCCCTCCACTTT.

The V gene is TRBV6-6, the J gene TRBJ1-2, with D tentatively TRBD1 (5 bases). CDR1 is MNHNY, CDR2 SVGAGI, per germline (reference sequence). The CDR3 is 14 residues long. With 5 bases removed from V and 1 base from J, the gap between germline ends came to 11 bases. CDR3 loop: CASSRLGVNYGYTF. CDR3 DNA sequence: TGTGCCAGCAGTCGCTTAGGGGTTAACTATGGCTACACCTTC.

This clonotype was counted at least ten times. This chain connects TRBV9 to TRBJ1-1, with a weak D call TRBD1 (5 bases). Trimming stripped 3 bases from V and 0 bases from J, with 9 bases between. Germline CDR1 reads SGDLS; CDR2 reads YYNGEE. The CDR3 consists of 14 residues. CDR3 in DNA: TGTGCCAGCAGCGACGGGACTTTGAACACTGAAGCTTTCTTT. Protein: CASSDGTLNTEAFF.

The sample holds a few counts of this clonotype. The V gene is TRBV12-5, the J gene TRBJ2-1, with D possibly matching TRBD1 (5 bases). CDR3 length: 14 residues. Germline CDR1 reads LGHNT; CDR2 reads FRNRAP. V lost 7 bases and J 5 bases, leaving 15 bases between the germline ends. This chain's CDR3 is CASDSRVFNNEQFF. The DNA for the CDR3 is TGTGCTAGTGACTCCAGGGTGTTCAACAATGAGCAGTTCTTC.

This chain links TRBV6-2 or TRBV6-3 with TRBJ2-7, with 9 bases lining up with TRBD1. The CDR3 extends over 13 amino acids. Per the germline V gene, CDR1 is MNHEY and CDR2 is SVGEGT. The V segment lost 8 bases and the J segment 2 bases; nucleotides outside the gene matches: 4. CDR3 nucleotide sequence: TGTGCCAGCCGGACAGGGGTAACCTACGAGCAGTACTTC. It yields the protein CASRTGVTYEQYF.

The J gene is TRBJ1-2, the V gene TRBV6-5; D not certain. The CDR3 has 13 amino acids. Trimming left V 5 bases short and J 8 bases short, with 15 bases between. Germline CDR1 MNHEY, CDR2 SVGAGI. The CDR3, as DNA: TGTGCCAGCAGTGGAGAGGTTGTGGGGGGCTACACCTTC. Translating gives CASSGEVVGGYTF.

The CDR3 bases are TGTGCCAGCAGTTACCAACAGAGGATCCAAGAGACCCAGTACTTC. It translates to CASSYQQRIQETQYF. The J gene is TRBJ2-5, the V gene TRBV6-5; D not resolved. The CDR3 sequence is 15 residues long. Germline V gives CDR1 MNHEY, CDR2 SVGAGI. V was shortened by 2 bases and J by 1 base, with 11 bases between the two germline ends.

This clonotype has only a few counts. The V gene is TRBV5-1, the J gene TRBJ2-7, with D possibly TRBD1 on 6 matching bases. Germline-derived CDR1 and CDR2 are SGHRS and YFSETQ. This CDR3 is built from 14 residues. Deletions cut 4 bases from V and 7 bases from J, with 18 bases between. The CDR3 reads CASSVQGVYNEQYF. The CDR3 DNA reads TGCGCCAGCAGCGTACAGGGCGTCTACAATGAGCAGTACTTC.

There are a few counts of this clonotype. V and J are TRBV6-6 and TRBJ2-1; D is ambiguous. The CDR3 sequence is 13 residues long. The germline gives CDR1 MNHNY, CDR2 SVGAGI (reference sequence). Trimming cost V 8 bases and J 6 bases, with 14 bases left between them. CDR3 sequence: CASPPRYCNEQFF. The CDR3 bases are TGTGCCAGCCCCCCACGGTATTGCAATGAGCAGTTCTTC.

V gene TRBV4-2 combines with J gene TRBJ2-3; D is possibly TRBD2 (6 bases). CDR3 size: 16 residues. V lost 2 bases and J lost 6, with 18 bases in between. From germline, CDR1 is LGHNA and CDR2 YNFKEQ. This CDR3 reads CASSQSAGGASDTQYF. The CDR3 nucleotides read TGTGCCAGCAGCCAATCGGCGGGCGGGGCGTCGGATACGCAGTATTTT.

In this sample, this clonotype turned up many times. The chain combines TRBV29-1 with TRBJ2-5; D ambiguous. Trimming left V 4 bases short and J 0 bases short, with 12 bases between. The CDR3 covers 14 residues. Germline CDR1 SQVTM, CDR2 ANQGSEA. The CDR3 here is CSVVDSWYQETQYF. CDR3 coding DNA: TGCAGCGTTGTTGACTCTTGGTACCAAGAGACCCAGTACTTC.

The rearrangement uses TRBV2 and TRBJ1-5, with D hard to call. Germline CDR1 and CDR2: SNHLY and FYNNEI. Trimming stripped 5 bases from V and 3 bases from J, with 8 bases between. The CDR3 runs to 13 residues. The CDR3 loop reads CASSKGNNQPQHF. Written as DNA, the CDR3 is TGTGCCAGCAGTAAGGGAAACAATCAGCCCCAGCATTTT.

In this sample, this clonotype turned up a few times. The rearrangement links TRBV20-1 to TRBJ1-5, with D tentatively TRBD1 (6 bases). V was trimmed by 0 bases and J by 2 bases, leaving 14 bases between them. The germline CDR1 and CDR2 sequences are DFQATT and SNEGSKA (reference sequence). The CDR3 is made up of 16 amino acids. The CDR3, as DNA: TGCAGTGCTAGAGATCGCACAGGGAATGGCAATCAGCCCCAGCATTTT. Protein: CSARDRTGNGNQPQHF.

The rearrangement joins TRBV7-2 to TRBJ1-2, with D perhaps TRBD1 (5 bases). The CDR3 spans 15 residues. The germline gives CDR1 SGHTA, CDR2 FQGNSA. Trimming removed 0 bases at V and 5 bases at J, with 13 bases between. The CDR3 region is CASSLAQVGRYGYTF. The CDR3 nucleotides read TGTGCCAGCAGCTTAGCACAGGTGGGGAGGTATGGCTACACCTTC.

This clonotype was recorded many times. CDR3 amino acids: CSVEDPDMSTYEQYF. CDR3 DNA sequence: TGCAGCGTTGAAGACCCCGACATGTCAACCTACGAGCAGTACTTC. The rearrangement uses TRBV29-1 and TRBJ2-7, with D unresolved. Germline CDR1 SQVTM, CDR2 ANQGSEA. CDR3 size: 15 residues. V lost 0 bases and J lost 2, with 14 bases in between.

This clonotype came up a few times. CDR3 nucleotides: TGTGCCAGCACCCTATCCAGGGGAGACACTGAAGCTTTCTTT. It yields the protein CASTLSRGDTEAFF. V usage is TRBV12-3 or TRBV12-4 and J usage is TRBJ1-1, with a tentative D call TRBD1 (6 bases). Trimming stripped 7 bases from V and 3 bases from J, with 15 bases between. This CDR3 region has 14 residues.

V and J are TRBV29-1 and TRBJ2-1; 9 nucleotides align to TRBD1. Germline values: CDR1 SQVTM, CDR2 ANQGSEA. The CDR3 loop spans 12 amino acids. The ends lost 7 bases at V and 5 bases at J; junction bases unmatched: 3. DNA for the CDR3: TGCAGCGCGGGACAGGGCCACAATGAGCAGTTCTTC. It specifies CSAGQGHNEQFF.

The genes are TRBV6-1 and TRBJ2-1; D possibly corresponds to TRBD2 (7 bases). This CDR3 is built from 17 residues. CDR1 is MNHNS and CDR2 is SASEGT in the germline V gene. V shed 7 bases and J shed 5 bases, with 24 bases lying between them. CDR3 sequence: CASTTKRWGLADNEQFF. For the CDR3, the DNA is TGTGCCAGCACCACGAAGCGCTGGGGGCTAGCGGACAATGAGCAGTTCTTC.

This chain uses TRBV21-1 with TRBJ1-6; the DNA was not compared with TRBD1, the D call given in the table. TRBV21-1 is described as a pseudogene. The CDR3 extends over 15 amino acids. The CDR3, as DNA: TGTGCCAGCAGCAAATTCGACAGGGGCGGTTCACCCCTCCACTTT. Residues: CASSKFDRGGSPLHF.

This clonotype was recorded many times. At one end the junction does not follow the germline gene, possibly because of a read error. The chain couples TRBV3-1 to TRBJ1-5, with no clear D. The V gene's germline CDR1 is LGHDT and CDR2 YNNKEL (reference sequence). The CDR3 consists of 14 residues. Written as DNA, the CDR3 is TGCGCCAGCAGCCAAGATCCTAGCAATCAGCCCCAGCATTTT. Its protein is CASSQDPSNQPQHF.

The chain is built from TRBV7-9 and TRBJ1-3; 11 bases are a match to TRBD1. The germline V gene has CDR1 SEHNR and CDR2 FQNEAQ (reference sequence). V dropped 2 bases and J dropped 5; count of bases not matched to a gene: 5. The CDR3 has 16 amino acids. The CDR3 sequence: CASSLPGQGARNTIYF. CDR3 DNA sequence: TGTGCCAGCAGCTTACCCGGACAGGGGGCAAGAAACACCATATATTTT.

The V call is TRBV5-1, the J call TRBJ2-1; a weak D match, TRBD1 (6 bases). The CDR3 runs 12 residues. Trimming took 3 bases from V and 7 from J, leaving 8 bases between them. CDR1 and CDR2 (germline): SGHRS, YFSETQ. CDR3 sequence (DNA): TGCGCCAGCAGCTACAGGGTAAATGAGCAGTTCTTC. Translating it yields CASSYRVNEQFF.

This clonotype showed up just a few times. The chain employs TRBV7-9 and TRBJ1-2; D is unresolved. The CDR3 is made up of 12 amino acids. CDR1 is SEHNR and CDR2 is FQNEAQ in the germline V gene (reference sequence). Trimming removed 5 bases from V and 8 bases from J, with 12 bases in between. As DNA, the CDR3 is TGTGCCAGCAGCACTCTTGCCGGGGGCTACACCTTC. Residues: CASSTLAGGYTF.

This clonotype turned up a few times. V gene TRBV6-1 combines with J gene TRBJ1-1; the match to TRBD1 covers 8 bases. There are 17 residues in the CDR3. Germline CDR1 MNHNS, CDR2 SASEGT. V lost 3 bases and J lost 0; bases outside the gene matches: 9. The CDR3, as DNA: TGTGCCAGCAGTGACTGGACAGGGCTCTTGATGAACACTGAAGCTTTCTTT. Translated: CASSDWTGLLMNTEAFF.

This clonotype showed up just a few times. The V call is TRBV3-1, the J call TRBJ1-2, with TRBD1 identical over 10 bases. Trimming at V came to 4 bases and at J to 0 bases, leaving 2 bases not matched to a gene. The germline CDR1 and CDR2 sequences are LGHDT and YNNKEL (reference sequence). CDR3 length: 15 residues. CDR3: CASSRGQGANYGYTF. The CDR3 DNA reads as TGTGCCAGCAGCCGAGGACAGGGGGCTAACTATGGCTACACCTTC.

This clonotype has more than one count but fewer than ten. The genes are TRBV14 and TRBJ2-3, with D unresolved. V was shortened by 4 bases and J by 3 bases, with 8 bases between the two germline ends. Germline V gene data show CDR1 as SGHDN and CDR2 as FVKESK. The CDR3 covers 13 residues. CDR3 amino acids: CASSRKVTDTQYF. As DNA, the CDR3 is TGTGCCAGCAGCCGGAAAGTAACAGATACGCAGTATTTT.

The gene calls are TRBV4-2 and TRBJ1-1; tentative D call: TRBD1 (6 bases). The V and J ends lost 4 bases and 1 base respectively, with 13 bases between them. Germline V gives CDR1 LGHNA, CDR2 YNFKEQ. The CDR3 length is 15 residues. The CDR3 region is CASSRTGQTNTEAFF. DNA of the CDR3: TGTGCCAGCAGCCGAACGGGACAAACGAACACTGAAGCTTTCTTT.

The V call is TRBV5-1, the J call TRBJ1-1; no definite D call. The V end was cut by 7 bases, the J end by 3 bases, with 13 bases between. From germline, CDR1 is SGHRS and CDR2 YFSETQ. The CDR3 is made up of 13 amino acids. The CDR3 coding sequence is TGCGCCAGCGCCCGGGAGTCGGACACTGAAGCTTTCTTT. It translates to CASARESDTEAFF. The whole variable domain, filled in from reference TRBV5-1 and TRBJ1-1, reads KAGVTQTPRYLIKTRGQQVTLSCSPISGHRSVSWYQQTPGQGLQFLFEYFSETQRNKGNFPGRFSGRQFSNSRSEMNVSTLELGDSALYLCASARESDTEAFFGQGTRLTVV.

The V and J genes are TRBV7-2 and TRBJ1-3; D unclear. V was shortened by 1 base and J by 4 bases, with 11 bases between the two germline ends. Germline CDR1 is SGHTA and CDR2 is FQGNSA. This CDR3 contains 15 residues. CDR3 sequence: CASSLGEALGNTIYF. CDR3 in DNA: TGTGCCAGCAGCTTAGGGGAGGCGCTCGGAAACACCATATATTTT. Full variable domain (missing parts from reference TRBV7-2 and TRBJ1-3): GAGVSQSPSNKVTEKGKDVELRCDPISGHTALYWYRQSLGQGLEFLIYFQGNSAPDKSGLPSDRFSAERTGGSVSTLTIQRTQQEDSAVYLCASSLGEALGNTIYFGEGSWLTVV.

The chain recombines TRBV12-3 or TRBV12-4 with TRBJ2-1; TRBD1 matches 7 bases. The trim removed 6 bases at V and 4 bases at J, leaving 9 bases unmatched. CDR3 size: 15 residues. Here the CDR3 reads CASRSGQQPYNEQFF. The CDR3 DNA follows: TGTGCCAGCAGATCGGGACAGCAACCTTACAATGAGCAGTTCTTC.

V usage is TRBV4-3 and J usage is TRBJ2-5; D is possibly TRBD2 (5 bases). CDR3 length: 13 amino acids. The V gene's germline CDR1 is LGHNA and CDR2 YSLEER. Trimming stripped 1 base from V and 11 bases from J, with 14 bases between. The CDR3 is CASSQVRAAEQYF. CDR3 in DNA: TGCGCCAGCAGCCAAGTCCGAGCGGCTGAGCAGTACTTC.